The 2 T cell receptor beta chains listed next were all sequenced from one sample in a study of blood T cell repertoires in COVID-19. Clones were read by immunoSEQ multiplex PCR, and TCRdb kept only the in-frame ones, dropping some. This table has about 180,000 clones, approximately 85% appearing once. The material sequenced was PBMCs or T cells enriched from blood (not recorded which). The origin of the receptors is a man aged 40-55 years who had recovered from COVID-19.

J is TRBJ2-3 and V is TRBV5-1; 8 bases align to TRBD1. V lost 0 bases, J lost 1 base, and 4 bases stayed unmatched. CDR1 is SGHRS and CDR2 is YFSETQ in the germline V gene. The CDR3 loop spans 16 amino acids. Here the CDR3 DNA reads TGCGCCAGCAGCTTGGATACAGGGGGAGGCACAGATACGCAGTATTTT. Translating gives CASSLDTGGGTDTQYF.

Only one count was recorded for this clone. The chain is built from TRBV5-3 and TRBJ1-1; D may be TRBD1 (6 bases). TRBV5-3 is recorded as an ORF, its role being uncertain. V was cut by 2 bases and J by 8 bases, with 7 bases left in between. This CDR3 spans 11 amino acids. The CDR3 region has the DNA TGTGCCAGAAGCTTCACAGGGGAAGCTTTCTTT. As protein: CARSFTGEAFF.